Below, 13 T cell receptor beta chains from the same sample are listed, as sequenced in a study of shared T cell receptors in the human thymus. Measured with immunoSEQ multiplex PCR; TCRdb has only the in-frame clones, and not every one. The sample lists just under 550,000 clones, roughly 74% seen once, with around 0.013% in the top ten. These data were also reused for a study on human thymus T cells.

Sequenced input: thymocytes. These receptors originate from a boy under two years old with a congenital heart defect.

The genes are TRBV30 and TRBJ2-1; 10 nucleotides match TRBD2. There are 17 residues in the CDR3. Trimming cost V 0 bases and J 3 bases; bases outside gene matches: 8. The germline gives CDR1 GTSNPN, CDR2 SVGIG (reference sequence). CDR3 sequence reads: CAWSVPSGRAFYNEQFF. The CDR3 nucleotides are TGTGCCTGGAGTGTACCCAGCGGGAGGGCCTTCTACAATGAGCAGTTCTTC. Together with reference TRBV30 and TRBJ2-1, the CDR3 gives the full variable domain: SQTIHQWPATLVQPVGSPLSLECTVEGTSNPNLYWYRQAAGRGLQLLFYSVGIGQISSEVPQNLSASRPQDRQFILSSKKLLLSDSGFYLCAWSVPSGRAFYNEQFFGPGTRLTVL.

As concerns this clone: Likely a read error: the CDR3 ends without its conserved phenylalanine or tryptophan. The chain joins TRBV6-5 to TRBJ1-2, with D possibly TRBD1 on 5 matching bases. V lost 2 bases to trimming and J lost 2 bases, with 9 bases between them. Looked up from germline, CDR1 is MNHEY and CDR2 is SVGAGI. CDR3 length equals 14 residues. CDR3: CASSYTRQNYGYTL. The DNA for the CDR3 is TGTGCCAGCAGTTACACGAGACAGAACTATGGCTACACCCTC.

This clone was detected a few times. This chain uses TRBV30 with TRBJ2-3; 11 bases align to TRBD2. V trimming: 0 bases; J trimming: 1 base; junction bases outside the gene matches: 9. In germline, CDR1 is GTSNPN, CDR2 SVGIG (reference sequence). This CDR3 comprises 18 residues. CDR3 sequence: CAWSVPLAGAGGTDTQYF. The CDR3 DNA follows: TGTGCCTGGAGTGTACCACTAGCGGGAGCAGGGGGCACAGATACGCAGTATTTT. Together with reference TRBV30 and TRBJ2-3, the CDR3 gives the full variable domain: SQTIHQWPATLVQPVGSPLSLECTVEGTSNPNLYWYRQAAGRGLQLLFYSVGIGQISSEVPQNLSASRPQDRQFILSSKKLLLSDSGFYLCAWSVPLAGAGGTDTQYFGPGTRLTVL.

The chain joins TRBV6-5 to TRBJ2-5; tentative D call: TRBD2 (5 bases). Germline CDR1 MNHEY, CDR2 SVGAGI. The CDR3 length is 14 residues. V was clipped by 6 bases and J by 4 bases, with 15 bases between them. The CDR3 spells CASSHPTGRETQYF. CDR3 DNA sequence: TGTGCCAGCAGCCACCCGACGGGGAGAGAGACCCAGTACTTC.

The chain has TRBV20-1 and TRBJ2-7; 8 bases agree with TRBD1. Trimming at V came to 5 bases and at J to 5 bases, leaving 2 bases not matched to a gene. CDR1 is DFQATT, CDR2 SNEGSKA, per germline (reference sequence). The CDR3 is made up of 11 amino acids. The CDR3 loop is CSAPRGHEQYF. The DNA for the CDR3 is TGCAGTGCTCCCAGGGGGCACGAGCAGTACTTC.

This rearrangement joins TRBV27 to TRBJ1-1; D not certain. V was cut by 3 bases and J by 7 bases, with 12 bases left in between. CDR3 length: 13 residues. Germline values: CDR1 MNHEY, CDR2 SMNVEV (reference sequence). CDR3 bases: TGTGCCAGCAGTTTCCGAGGCATCGGTGAAGCTTTCTTT. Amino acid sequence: CASSFRGIGEAFF.

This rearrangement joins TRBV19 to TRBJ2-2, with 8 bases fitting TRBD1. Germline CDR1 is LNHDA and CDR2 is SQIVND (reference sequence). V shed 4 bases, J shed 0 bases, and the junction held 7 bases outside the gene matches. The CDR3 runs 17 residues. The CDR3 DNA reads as TGTGCCAGTAGTAGGGGGACAGGCCGCCCGAACACCGGGGAGCTGTTTTTT. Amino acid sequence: CASSRGTGRPNTGELFF. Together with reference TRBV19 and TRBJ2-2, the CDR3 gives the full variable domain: DGGITQSPKYLFRKEGQNVTLSCEQNLNHDAMYWYRQDPGQGLRLIYYSQIVNDFQKGDIAEGYSVSREKKESFPLTVTSAQKNPTAFYLCASSRGTGRPNTGELFFGEGSRLTVL.

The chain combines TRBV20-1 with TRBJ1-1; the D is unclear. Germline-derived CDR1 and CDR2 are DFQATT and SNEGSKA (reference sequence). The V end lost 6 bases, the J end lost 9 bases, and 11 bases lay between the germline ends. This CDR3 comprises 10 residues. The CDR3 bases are TGCAGTGCCCGACTTGACCAAGCTTTCTTT. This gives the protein CSARLDQAFF.

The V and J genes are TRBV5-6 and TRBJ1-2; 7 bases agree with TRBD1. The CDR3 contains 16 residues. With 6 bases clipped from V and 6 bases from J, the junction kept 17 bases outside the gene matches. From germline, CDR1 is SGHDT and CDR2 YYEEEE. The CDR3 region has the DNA TGTGCCAGCACCCCGACCCCCAGGGGGACGGCTCATGGCTACACCTTC. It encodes CASTPTPRGTAHGYTF. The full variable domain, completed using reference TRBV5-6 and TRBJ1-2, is DAGVTQSPTHLIKTRGQQVTLRCSPKSGHDTVSWYQQALGQGPQFIFQYYEEEERQRGNFPDRFSGHQFPNYSSELNVNALLLGDSALYLCASTPTPRGTAHGYTFGSGTRLTVV.

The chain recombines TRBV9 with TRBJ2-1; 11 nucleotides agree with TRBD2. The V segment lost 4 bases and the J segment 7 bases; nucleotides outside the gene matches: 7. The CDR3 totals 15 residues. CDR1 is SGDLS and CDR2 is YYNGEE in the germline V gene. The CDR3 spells CASSSTSGRDNEQFF. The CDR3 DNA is TGTGCCAGCAGCTCTACTAGCGGGAGAGATAATGAGCAGTTCTTC.

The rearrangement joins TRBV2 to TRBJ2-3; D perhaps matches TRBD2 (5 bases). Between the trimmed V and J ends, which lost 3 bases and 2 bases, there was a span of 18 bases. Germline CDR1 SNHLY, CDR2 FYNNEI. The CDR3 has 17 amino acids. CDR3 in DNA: TGTGCCAGCAGTGAGTGTCTGGAGGAAAGGGACACAGATACGCAGTATTTT. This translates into CASSECLEERDTDTQYF.

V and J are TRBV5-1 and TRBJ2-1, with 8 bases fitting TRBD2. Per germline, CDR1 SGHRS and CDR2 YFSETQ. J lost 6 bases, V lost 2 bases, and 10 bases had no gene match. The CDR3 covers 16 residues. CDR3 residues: CASSFGAWLAGNEQFF. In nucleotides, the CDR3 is TGCGCCAGCAGCTTCGGGGCGTGGCTAGCGGGCAATGAGCAGTTCTTC.

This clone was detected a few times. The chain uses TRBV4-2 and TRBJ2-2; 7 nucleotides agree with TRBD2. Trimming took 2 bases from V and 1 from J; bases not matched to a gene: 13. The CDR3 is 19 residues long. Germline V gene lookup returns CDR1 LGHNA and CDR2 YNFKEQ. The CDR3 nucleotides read TGTGCCAGCAGCCAACCAAACGGACCGGAGCGGGAGAACACCGGGGAGCTGTTTTTT. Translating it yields CASSQPNGPERENTGELFF.